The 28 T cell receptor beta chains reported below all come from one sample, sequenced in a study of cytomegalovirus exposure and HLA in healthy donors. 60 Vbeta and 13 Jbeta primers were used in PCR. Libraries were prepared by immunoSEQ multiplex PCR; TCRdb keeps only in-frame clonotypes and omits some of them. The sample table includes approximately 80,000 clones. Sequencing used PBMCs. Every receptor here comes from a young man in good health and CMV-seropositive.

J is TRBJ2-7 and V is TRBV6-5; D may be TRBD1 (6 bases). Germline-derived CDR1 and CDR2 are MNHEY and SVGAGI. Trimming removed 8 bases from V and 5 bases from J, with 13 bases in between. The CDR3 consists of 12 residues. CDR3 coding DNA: TGTGCCAGCTATAGGGGGACCGACGAGCAGTACTTC. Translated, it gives CASYRGTDEQYF.

CDR3 nucleotide sequence: TGTGCCAGCAGTGCATCCGGACAGGGGGGTTTGGGCTATGGCTACACCTTC. Its protein is CASSASGQGGLGYGYTF. The rearrangement joins TRBV6-4 to TRBJ1-2; 10 nucleotides match TRBD1. V trimming: 4 bases; J trimming: 4 bases; junction bases outside the gene matches: 12. CDR1 is MRHNA, CDR2 SNTAGT, per germline. CDR3 length: 17 residues.

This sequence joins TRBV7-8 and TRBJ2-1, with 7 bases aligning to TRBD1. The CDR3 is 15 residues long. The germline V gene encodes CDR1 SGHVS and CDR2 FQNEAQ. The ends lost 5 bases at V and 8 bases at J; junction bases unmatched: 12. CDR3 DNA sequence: TGTGCCAGCAGCCCGCAGACAGGGCGTTGGGATGAGCAGTTCTTC. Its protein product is CASSPQTGRWDEQFF.

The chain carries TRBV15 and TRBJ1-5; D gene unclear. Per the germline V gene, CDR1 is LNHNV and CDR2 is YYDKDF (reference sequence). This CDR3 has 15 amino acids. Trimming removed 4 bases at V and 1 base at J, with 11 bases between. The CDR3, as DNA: TGTGCCACCAGCAAAACACAGCAAAGCAATCAGCCCCAGCATTTT. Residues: CATSKTQQSNQPQHF.

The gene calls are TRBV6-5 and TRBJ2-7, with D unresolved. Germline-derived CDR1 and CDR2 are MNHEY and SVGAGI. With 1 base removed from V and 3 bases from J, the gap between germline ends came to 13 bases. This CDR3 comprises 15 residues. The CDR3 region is CASSYWKTTGYEQYF. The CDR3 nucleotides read TGTGCCAGCAGTTACTGGAAGACGACGGGCTACGAGCAGTACTTC.

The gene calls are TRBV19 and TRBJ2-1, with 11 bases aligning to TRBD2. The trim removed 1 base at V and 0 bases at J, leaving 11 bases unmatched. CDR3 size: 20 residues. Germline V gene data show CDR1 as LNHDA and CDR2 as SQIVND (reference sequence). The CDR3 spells CASSIGPGLAATGSYNEQFF. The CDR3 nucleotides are TGTGCCAGTAGTATAGGTCCGGGACTAGCGGCAACGGGCTCCTACAATGAGCAGTTCTTC.

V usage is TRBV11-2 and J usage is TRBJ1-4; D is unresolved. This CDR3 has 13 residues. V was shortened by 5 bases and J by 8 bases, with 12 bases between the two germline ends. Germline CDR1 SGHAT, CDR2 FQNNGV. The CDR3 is CASSKMRKEKLFF. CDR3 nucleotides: TGTGCCAGCAGCAAAATGAGGAAGGAAAAACTGTTTTTT.

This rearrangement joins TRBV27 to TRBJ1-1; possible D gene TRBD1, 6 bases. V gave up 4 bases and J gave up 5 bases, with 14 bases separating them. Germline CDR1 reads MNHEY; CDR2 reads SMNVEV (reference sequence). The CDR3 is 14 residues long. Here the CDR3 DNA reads TGTGCCAGCAGTTCAGTGGGGGCCGGGACTGAAGCTTTCTTT. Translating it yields CASSSVGAGTEAFF.

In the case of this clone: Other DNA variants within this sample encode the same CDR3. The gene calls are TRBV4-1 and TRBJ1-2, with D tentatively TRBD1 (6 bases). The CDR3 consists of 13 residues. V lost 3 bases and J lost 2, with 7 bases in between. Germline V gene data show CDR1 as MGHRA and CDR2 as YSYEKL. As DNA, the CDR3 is TGCGCCAGCAGCCAGAGGGGGAACTATGGCTACACCTTC. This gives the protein CASSQRGNYGYTF.

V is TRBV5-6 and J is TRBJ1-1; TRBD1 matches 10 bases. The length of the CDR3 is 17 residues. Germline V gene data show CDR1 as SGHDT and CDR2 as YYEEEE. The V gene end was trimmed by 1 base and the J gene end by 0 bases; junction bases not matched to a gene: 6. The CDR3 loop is CASSLRQGAGVNTEAFF. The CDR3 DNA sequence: TGTGCCAGCAGCTTGCGACAGGGGGCGGGGGTGAACACTGAAGCTTTCTTT.

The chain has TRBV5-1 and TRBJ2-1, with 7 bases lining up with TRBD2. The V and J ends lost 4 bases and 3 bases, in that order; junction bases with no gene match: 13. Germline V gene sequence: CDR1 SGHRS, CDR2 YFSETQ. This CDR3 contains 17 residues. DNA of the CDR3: TGCGCCAGCAGCCGGCTTGACGCGGGAGTTATCTACAATGAGCAGTTCTTC. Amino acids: CASSRLDAGVIYNEQFF.

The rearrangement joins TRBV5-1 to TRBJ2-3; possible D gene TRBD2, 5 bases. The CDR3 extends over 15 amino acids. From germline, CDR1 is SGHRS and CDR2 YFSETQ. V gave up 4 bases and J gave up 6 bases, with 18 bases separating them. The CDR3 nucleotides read TGCGCCAGCAGCGGGGAATACCCCGGGGTCGATACGCAGTATTTT. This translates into CASSGEYPGVDTQYF.

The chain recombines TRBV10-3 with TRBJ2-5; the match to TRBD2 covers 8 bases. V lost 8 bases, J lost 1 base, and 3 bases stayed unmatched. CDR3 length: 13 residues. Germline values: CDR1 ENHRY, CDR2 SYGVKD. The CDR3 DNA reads TGTGCCATCCGGGGACTAGGCCAAGAGACCCAGTACTTC. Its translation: CAIRGLGQETQYF.

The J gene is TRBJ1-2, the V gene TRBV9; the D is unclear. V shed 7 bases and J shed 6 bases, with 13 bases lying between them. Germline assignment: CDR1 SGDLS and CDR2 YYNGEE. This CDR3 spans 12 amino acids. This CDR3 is CASGTGSHGYTF. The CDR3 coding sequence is TGTGCCAGCGGTACCGGTAGCCATGGCTACACCTTC.

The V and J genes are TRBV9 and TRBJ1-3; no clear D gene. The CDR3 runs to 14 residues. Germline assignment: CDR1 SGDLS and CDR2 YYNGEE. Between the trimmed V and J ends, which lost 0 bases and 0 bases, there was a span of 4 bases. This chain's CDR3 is CASSVDRSGNTIYF. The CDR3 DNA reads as TGTGCCAGCAGCGTAGATCGCTCTGGAAACACCATATATTTT.

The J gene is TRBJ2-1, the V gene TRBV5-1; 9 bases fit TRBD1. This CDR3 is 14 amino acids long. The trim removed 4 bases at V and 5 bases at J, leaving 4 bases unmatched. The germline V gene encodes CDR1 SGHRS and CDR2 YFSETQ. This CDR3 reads CASSAQGAHNEQFF. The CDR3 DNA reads TGCGCCAGCAGCGCACAGGGGGCTCACAATGAGCAGTTCTTC.

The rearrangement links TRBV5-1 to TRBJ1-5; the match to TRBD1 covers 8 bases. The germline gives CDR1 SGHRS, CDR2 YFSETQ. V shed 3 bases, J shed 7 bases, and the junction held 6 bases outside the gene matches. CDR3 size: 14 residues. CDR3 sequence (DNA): TGCGCCAGCAGCTCGGGGACAGGCCTCCAGCCCCAGCATTTT. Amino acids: CASSSGTGLQPQHF.

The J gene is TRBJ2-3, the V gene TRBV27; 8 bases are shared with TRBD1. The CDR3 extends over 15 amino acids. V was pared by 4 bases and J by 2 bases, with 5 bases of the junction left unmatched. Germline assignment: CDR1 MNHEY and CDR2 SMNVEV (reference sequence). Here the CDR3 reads CASSSGQGNTDTQYF. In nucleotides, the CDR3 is TGTGCCAGCAGTTCTGGACAGGGAAACACAGATACGCAGTATTTT.

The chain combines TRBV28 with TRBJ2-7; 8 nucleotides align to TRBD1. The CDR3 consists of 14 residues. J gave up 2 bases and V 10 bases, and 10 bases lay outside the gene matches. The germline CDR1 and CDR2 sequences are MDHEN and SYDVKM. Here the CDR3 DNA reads TGTGCCATATCGGGTTCGGACAGGGCCTACGAGCAGTACTTC. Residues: CAISGSDRAYEQYF.

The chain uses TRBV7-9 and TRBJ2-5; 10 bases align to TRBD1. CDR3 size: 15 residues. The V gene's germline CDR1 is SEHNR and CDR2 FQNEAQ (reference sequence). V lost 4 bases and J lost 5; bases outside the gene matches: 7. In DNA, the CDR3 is TGTGCCAGCAGCTCAAATCCGGGACAGGGGGAGACCCAGTACTTC. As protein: CASSSNPGQGETQYF.

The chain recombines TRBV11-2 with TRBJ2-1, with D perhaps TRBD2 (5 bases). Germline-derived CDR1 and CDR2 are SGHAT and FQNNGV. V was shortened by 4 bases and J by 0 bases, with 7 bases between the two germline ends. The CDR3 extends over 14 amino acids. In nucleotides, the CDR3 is TGTGCCAGCAGCTCGAGGGACTCCTACAATGAGCAGTTCTTC. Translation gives CASSSRDSYNEQFF.

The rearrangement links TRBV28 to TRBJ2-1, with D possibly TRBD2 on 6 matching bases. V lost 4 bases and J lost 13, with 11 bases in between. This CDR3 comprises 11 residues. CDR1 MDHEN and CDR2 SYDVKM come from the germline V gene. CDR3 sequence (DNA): TGTGCCAGCAGTTACCGCGGGACTCAGTTCTTC. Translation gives CASSYRGTQFF.

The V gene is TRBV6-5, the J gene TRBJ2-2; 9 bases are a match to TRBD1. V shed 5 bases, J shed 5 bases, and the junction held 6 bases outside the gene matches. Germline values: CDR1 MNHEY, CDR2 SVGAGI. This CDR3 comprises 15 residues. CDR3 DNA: TGTGCCAGCAGTCCGGACAGGGGATGGACCGGGGAGCTGTTTTTT. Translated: CASSPDRGWTGELFF.

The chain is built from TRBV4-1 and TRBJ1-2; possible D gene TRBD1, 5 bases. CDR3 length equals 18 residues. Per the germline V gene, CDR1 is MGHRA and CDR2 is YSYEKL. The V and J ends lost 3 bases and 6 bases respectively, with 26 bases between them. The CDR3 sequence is CASSHELPGGGQGDGYTF. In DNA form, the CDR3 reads TGCGCCAGCAGCCACGAACTTCCTGGGGGAGGGCAAGGGGATGGCTACACCTTC.

CDR3 DNA: TGTGCCAGCAGCGTACCGGACTACCGTAGGGACACTGAAGCTTTCTTT. Translation: CASSVPDYRRDTEAFF. The chain has TRBV9 and TRBJ1-1; D is unresolved. This CDR3 is 16 amino acids long. Germline V gene sequence: CDR1 SGDLS, CDR2 YYNGEE. V lost 1 base to trimming and J lost 3 bases, with 16 bases between them.

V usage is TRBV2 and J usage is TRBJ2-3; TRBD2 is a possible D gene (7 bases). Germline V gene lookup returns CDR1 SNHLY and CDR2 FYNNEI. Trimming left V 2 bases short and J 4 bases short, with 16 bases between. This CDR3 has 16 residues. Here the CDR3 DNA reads TGTGCCAGCAGTGAAACCCTAGGGGGGGTGCCAGATACGCAGTATTTT. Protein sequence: CASSETLGGVPDTQYF.

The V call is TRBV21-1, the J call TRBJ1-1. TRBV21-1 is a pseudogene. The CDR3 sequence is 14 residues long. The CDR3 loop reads CASIPGGVNTEAFF. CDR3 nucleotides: TGTGCCAGCATTCCGGGCGGGGTAAATACTGAAGCTTTCTTT.

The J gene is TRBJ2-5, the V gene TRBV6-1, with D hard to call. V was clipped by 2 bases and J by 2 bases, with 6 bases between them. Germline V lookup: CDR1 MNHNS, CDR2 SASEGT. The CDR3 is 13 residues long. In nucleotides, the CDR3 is TGTGCCAGCAGTGAACACGGGCAAGAGACCCAGTACTTC. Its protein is CASSEHGQETQYF.